The 11 T cell receptor beta chains listed next were all sequenced from one sample in a study of shared clonotypes between healthy human individuals. Only in-frame clones appear in the TCRdb table, and some are missing; sequencing was by immunoSEQ multiplex PCR. Of about 680,000 clones in the sample, about 91% were seen once. CD8 cells classed as naive were CD45RO-negative and positively selected for CCR7, excluding terminally differentiated effector memory CD45RA+ cells. Sequencing was carried out using naive CD8+ T cells sorted from blood. All receptors derive from a man aged 30-40 years in good health.

The chain links TRBV29-1 to TRBJ1-2; the match to TRBD1 covers 8 bases. This CDR3 has 13 residues. Losses at the gene ends were 6 bases for V and 0 bases for J; bases not matched to a gene: 3. Germline V gene sequence: CDR1 SQVTM, CDR2 ANQGSEA. The CDR3 region has the DNA TGCAGCGTGACAGGGGAGGCTAACTATGGCTACACCTTC. Translated, it gives CSVTGEANYGYTF.

This clone was observed once. The chain has TRBV30 and TRBJ2-5, with TRBD2 as a possible D gene (5 bases). Looked up from germline, CDR1 is GTSNPN and CDR2 is SVGIG (reference sequence). The CDR3 extends over 14 amino acids. Trimming took 3 bases from V and 0 from J, leaving 11 bases between them. The CDR3 here is CAWRASGYQETQYF. The CDR3 nucleotides read TGTGCCTGGAGGGCGAGCGGCTACCAAGAGACCCAGTACTTC.

The chain combines TRBV5-1 with TRBJ2-2; D gene uncertain. Germline CDR1 and CDR2: SGHRS and YFSETQ. The V end lost 2 bases, the J end lost 6 bases, and 2 bases lay between the germline ends. The CDR3 runs to 11 residues. The CDR3 reads CASSFSGELFF. CDR3 nucleotide sequence: TGCGCCAGCAGCTTCTCCGGGGAGCTGTTTTTT.

The CDR3 spells CASSPTGGYYGYTF. DNA for the CDR3: TGTGCCAGCAGTCCTACGGGGGGTTACTATGGCTACACCTTC. V and J are TRBV6-5 and TRBJ1-2; D is perhaps TRBD1 (5 bases). The CDR3 loop spans 14 amino acids. From germline, CDR1 is MNHEY and CDR2 SVGAGI. The V gene lost 5 bases and the J gene lost 3 bases, with 13 bases spanning the gap.

The CDR3 reads CASSLDTPGVGSYEQYF. CDR3 nucleotide sequence: TGTGCCAGCAGCTTAGATACCCCAGGGGTTGGGTCCTACGAGCAGTACTTC. The V gene is TRBV11-2, the J gene TRBJ2-7; D perhaps matches TRBD1 (6 bases). V lost 0 bases, J lost 1 base, and 16 bases lay in between. The germline gives CDR1 SGHAT, CDR2 FQNNGV. The CDR3 length is 17 residues.

This chain uses TRBV7-8 with TRBJ2-1; no definite D call. Germline V gene sequence: CDR1 SGHVS, CDR2 FQNEAQ. The length of the CDR3 is 16 residues. The V gene lost 2 bases and the J gene lost 6 bases, with 17 bases spanning the gap. The CDR3 loop is CASSLLRVRSANEQFF. The DNA of the CDR3 is TGTGCCAGCAGCTTACTAAGGGTGAGATCTGCCAATGAGCAGTTCTTC.

The chain couples TRBV2 to TRBJ1-2; the D gene is possibly TRBD1 (6 bases). Deletions cut 6 bases from V and 8 bases from J, with 10 bases between. CDR3 length: 11 amino acids. The V gene's germline CDR1 is SNHLY and CDR2 FYNNEI. The CDR3 nucleotides are TGTGCCAGCAGGGACAGAGGAGGCTACACCTTC. Translating gives CASRDRGGYTF.

This clone appeared once. J is TRBJ2-1 and V is TRBV7-9; tentatively, D is TRBD2 (5 bases). V was pared by 4 bases and J by 5 bases, with 15 bases between. The CDR3 has 15 amino acids. The germline V gene encodes CDR1 SEHNR and CDR2 FQNEAQ (reference sequence). CDR3: CASSSDYQPNNEQFF. CDR3 in DNA: TGTGCCAGCAGCTCCGACTATCAACCAAACAATGAGCAGTTCTTC.

V is TRBV6-5 and J is TRBJ2-5; D is possibly TRBD1 (5 bases). The CDR3 is 12 residues long. Trimming left V 6 bases short and J 5 bases short, with 10 bases between. CDR1 is MNHEY, CDR2 SVGAGI, per germline. The CDR3 DNA sequence: TGTGCCAGCAGCCCGGCAGGGGAGACCCAGTACTTC. Its translation is CASSPAGETQYF.

Points on this clone: One end of the junction varies from germline; a read error may be responsible. V gene TRBV27 combines with J gene TRBJ2-6, with no clear D. The CDR3 has 16 residues. Germline loops: CDR1 MNHEY, CDR2 SMNVEV (reference sequence). CDR3 sequence: CASSISGLSGANVLTF. The CDR3 coding sequence is TGTGCCAGCAGTATATCTGGGCTCTCTGGGGCCAACGTCCTGACTTTC.

CDR3 amino acids: CASSLGVLLSYNEQFF. CDR3 DNA: TGTGCCAGCAGCTTAGGAGTCCTGCTCTCCTACAATGAGCAGTTCTTC. The chain uses TRBV7-9 and TRBJ2-1; the D is unclear. The ends were cut back, 1 base at V and 0 bases at J, with 10 bases in the middle. This CDR3 has 16 amino acids. CDR1 is SEHNR, CDR2 FQNEAQ, per germline (reference sequence). Using reference TRBV7-9 and TRBJ2-1 for the parts outside the CDR3, the full variable domain is DTGVSQNPRHKITKRGQNVTFRCDPISEHNRLYWYRQTLGQGPEFLTYFQNEAQLEKSRLLSDRFSAERPKGSFSTLEIQRTEQGDSAMYLCASSLGVLLSYNEQFFGPGTRLTVL.